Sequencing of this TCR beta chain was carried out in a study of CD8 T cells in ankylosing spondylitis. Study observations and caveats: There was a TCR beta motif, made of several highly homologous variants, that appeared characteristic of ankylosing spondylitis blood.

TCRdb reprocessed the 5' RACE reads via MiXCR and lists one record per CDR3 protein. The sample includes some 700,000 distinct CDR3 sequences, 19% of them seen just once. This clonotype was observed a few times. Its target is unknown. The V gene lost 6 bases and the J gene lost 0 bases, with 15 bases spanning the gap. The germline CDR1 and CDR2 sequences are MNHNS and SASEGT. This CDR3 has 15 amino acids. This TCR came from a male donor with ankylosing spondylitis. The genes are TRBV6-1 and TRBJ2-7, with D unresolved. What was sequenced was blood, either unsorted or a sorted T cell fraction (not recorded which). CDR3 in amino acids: CASRGRPQASYEQYF. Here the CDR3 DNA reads TGTGCCAGCAGAGGCAGGCCGCAGGCCTCCTACGAGCAGTACTTC.